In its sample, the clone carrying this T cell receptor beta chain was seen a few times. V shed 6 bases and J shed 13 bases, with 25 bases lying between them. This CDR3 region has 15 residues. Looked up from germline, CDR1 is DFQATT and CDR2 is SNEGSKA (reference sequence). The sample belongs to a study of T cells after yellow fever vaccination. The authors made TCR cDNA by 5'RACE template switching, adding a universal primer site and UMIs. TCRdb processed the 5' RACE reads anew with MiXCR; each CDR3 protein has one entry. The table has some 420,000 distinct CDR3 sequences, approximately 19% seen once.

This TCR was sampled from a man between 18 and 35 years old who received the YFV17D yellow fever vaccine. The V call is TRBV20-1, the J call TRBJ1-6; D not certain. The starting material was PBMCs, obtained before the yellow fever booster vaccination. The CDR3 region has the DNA TGCAGTGCGAGGAACCCTGGGGAGCCTGCTGGGCCCCTCCACTTT. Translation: CSARNPGEPAGPLHF.